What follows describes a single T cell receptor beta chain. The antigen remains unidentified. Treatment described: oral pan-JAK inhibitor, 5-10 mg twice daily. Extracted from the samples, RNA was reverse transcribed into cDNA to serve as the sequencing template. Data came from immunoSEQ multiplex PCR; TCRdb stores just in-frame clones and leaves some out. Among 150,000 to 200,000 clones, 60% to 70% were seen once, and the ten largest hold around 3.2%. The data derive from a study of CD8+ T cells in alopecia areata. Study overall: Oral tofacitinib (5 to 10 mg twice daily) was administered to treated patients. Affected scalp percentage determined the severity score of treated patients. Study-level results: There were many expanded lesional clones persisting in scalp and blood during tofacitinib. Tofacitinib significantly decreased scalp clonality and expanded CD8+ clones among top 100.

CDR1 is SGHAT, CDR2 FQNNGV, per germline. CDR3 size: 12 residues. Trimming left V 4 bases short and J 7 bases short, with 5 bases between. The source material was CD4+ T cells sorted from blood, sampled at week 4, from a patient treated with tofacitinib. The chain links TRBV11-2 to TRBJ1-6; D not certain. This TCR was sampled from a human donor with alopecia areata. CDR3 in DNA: TGTGCCAGCAGCTCACTCAATTCACCCCTCCACTTT. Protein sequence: CASSSLNSPLHF.